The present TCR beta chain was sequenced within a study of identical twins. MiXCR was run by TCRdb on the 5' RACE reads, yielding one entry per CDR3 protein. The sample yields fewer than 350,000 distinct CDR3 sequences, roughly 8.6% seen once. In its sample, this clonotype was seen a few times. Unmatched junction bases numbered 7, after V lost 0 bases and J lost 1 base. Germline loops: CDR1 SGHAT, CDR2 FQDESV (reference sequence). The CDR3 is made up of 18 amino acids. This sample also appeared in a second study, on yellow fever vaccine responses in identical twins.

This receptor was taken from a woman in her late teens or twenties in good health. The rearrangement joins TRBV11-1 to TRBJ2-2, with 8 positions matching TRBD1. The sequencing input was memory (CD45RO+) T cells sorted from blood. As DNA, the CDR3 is TGTGCCAGCAGCTTAGCCTCACCAGGGGGCCTGAACACCGGGGAGCTGTTTTTT. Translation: CASSLASPGGLNTGELFF.